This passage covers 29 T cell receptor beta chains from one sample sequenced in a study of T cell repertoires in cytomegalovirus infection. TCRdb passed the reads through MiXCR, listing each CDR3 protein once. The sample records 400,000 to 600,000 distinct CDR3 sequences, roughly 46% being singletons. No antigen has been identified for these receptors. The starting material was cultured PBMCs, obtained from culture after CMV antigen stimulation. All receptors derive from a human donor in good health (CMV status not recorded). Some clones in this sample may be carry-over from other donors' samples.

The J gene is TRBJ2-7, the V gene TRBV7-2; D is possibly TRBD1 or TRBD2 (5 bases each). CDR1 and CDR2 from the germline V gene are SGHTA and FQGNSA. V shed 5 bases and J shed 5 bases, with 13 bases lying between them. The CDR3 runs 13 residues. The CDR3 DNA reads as TGTGCCAGCAGCACCGGGGCGAGGAACGAGCAGTACTTC. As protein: CASSTGARNEQYF.

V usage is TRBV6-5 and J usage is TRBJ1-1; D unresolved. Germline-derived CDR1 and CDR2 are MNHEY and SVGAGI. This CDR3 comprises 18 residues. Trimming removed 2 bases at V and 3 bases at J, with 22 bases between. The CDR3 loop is CASSYTGYPRPPDTEAFF. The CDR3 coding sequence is TGTGCCAGCAGTTACACCGGATATCCACGACCACCTGACACTGAAGCTTTCTTT.

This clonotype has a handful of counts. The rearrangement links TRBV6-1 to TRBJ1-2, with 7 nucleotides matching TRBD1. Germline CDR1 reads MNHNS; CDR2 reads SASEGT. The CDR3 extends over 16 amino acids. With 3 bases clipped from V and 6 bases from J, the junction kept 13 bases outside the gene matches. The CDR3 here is CASSESLLRQGHGYTF. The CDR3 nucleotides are TGTGCCAGCAGTGAGAGCCTCCTAAGACAGGGACATGGCTACACCTTC.

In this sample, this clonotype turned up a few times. CDR3 in DNA: TGTGCCAGCGGAGGGACAGTTCTTCGCTATGGCTACACCTTC. This codes for CASGGTVLRYGYTF. The chain uses TRBV28 and TRBJ1-2; 7 nucleotides match TRBD1. CDR3 length: 14 amino acids. V lost 8 bases to trimming and J lost 4 bases; unmatched junction nucleotides: 10. Germline CDR1 and CDR2: MDHEN and SYDVKM.

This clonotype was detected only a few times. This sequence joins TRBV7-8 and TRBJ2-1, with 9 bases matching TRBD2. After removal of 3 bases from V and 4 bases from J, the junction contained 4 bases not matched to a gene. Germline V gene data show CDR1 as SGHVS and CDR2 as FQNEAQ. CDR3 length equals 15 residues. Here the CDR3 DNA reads TGTGCCAGCAGCTTCGCGGGGGGGTTATACAATGAGCAGTTCTTC. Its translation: CASSFAGGLYNEQFF. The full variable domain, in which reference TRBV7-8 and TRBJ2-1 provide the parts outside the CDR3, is GAGVSQSPRYKVAKRGQDVALRCDPISGHVSLFWYQQALGQGPEFLTYFQNEAQLDKSGLPSDRFFAERPEGSVSTLKIQRTQQEDSAVYLCASSFAGGLYNEQFFGPGTRLTVL.

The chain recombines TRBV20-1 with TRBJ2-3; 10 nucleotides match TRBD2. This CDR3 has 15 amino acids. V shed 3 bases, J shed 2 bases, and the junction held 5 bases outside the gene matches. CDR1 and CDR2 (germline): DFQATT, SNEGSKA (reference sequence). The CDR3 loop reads CSASPLAGLTDTQYF. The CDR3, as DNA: TGCAGTGCTAGCCCACTAGCGGGGCTCACAGATACGCAGTATTTT.

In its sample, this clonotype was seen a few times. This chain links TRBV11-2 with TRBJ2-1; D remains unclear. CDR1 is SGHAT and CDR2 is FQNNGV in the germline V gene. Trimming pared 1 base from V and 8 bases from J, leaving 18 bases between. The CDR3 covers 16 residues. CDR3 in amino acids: CASSLGGFGPMDEQFF. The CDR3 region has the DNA TGTGCCAGCAGCTTAGGGGGTTTCGGGCCCATGGATGAGCAGTTCTTC.

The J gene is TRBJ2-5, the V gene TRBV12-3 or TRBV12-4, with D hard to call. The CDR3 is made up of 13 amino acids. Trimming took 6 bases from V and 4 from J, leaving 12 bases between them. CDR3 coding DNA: TGTGCCAGCAGGGGCCTCCGCGGAGAGACCCAGTACTTC. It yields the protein CASRGLRGETQYF.

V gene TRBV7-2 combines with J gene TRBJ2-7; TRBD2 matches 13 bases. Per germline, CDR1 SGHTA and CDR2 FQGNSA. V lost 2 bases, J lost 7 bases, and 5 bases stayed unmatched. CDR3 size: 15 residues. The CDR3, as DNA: TGTGCCAGCAGCTTAAGGGGACTAGCGGGAAATGAGCAGTACTTC. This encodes CASSLRGLAGNEQYF.

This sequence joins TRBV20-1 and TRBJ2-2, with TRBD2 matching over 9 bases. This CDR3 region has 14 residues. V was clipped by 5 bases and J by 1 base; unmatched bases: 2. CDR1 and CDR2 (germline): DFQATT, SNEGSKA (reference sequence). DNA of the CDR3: TGCAGTGCTCCGACTAGCGGGAACACCGGGGAGCTGTTTTTT. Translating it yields CSAPTSGNTGELFF.

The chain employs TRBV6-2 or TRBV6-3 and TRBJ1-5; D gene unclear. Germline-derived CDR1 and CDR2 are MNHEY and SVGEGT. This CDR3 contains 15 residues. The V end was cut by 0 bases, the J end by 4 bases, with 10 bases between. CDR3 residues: CASSYSPFANQPQHF. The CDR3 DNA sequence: TGTGCCAGCAGTTACTCCCCGTTTGCGAATCAGCCCCAGCATTTT.

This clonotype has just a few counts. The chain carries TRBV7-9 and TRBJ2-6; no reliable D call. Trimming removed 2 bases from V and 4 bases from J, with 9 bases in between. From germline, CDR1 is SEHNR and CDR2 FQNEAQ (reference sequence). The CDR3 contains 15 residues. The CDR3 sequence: CASSLTDAGANVLTF. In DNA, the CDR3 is TGTGCCAGCAGCTTAACAGATGCCGGGGCCAACGTCCTGACTTTC.

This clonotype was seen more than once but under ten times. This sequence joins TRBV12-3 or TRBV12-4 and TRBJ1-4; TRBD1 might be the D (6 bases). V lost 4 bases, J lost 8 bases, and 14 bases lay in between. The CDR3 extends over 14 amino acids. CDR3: CASSSRYRDEKLFF. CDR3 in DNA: TGTGCCAGCAGTTCCCGGTACAGGGACGAAAAACTGTTTTTT.

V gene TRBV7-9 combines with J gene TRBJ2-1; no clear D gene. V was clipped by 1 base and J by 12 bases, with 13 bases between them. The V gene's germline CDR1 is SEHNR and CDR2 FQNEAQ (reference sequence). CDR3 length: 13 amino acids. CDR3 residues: CASSLDLVESQFF. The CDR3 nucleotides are TGTGCCAGCAGCTTAGACCTCGTGGAGTCGCAGTTCTTC.

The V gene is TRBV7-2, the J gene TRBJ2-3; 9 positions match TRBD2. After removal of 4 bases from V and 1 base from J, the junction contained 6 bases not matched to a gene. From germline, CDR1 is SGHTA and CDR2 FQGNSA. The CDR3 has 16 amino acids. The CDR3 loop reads CASSSRRLAGTDTQYF. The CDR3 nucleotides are TGTGCCAGCAGCTCGCGACGACTAGCGGGCACAGATACGCAGTATTTT.

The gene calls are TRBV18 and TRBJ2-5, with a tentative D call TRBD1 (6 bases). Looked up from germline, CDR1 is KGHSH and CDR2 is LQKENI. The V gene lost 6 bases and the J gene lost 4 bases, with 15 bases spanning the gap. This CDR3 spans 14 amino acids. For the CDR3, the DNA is TGTGCCAGCTCCCCTGTAGGGGGATCAGAGACCCAGTACTTC. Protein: CASSPVGGSETQYF.

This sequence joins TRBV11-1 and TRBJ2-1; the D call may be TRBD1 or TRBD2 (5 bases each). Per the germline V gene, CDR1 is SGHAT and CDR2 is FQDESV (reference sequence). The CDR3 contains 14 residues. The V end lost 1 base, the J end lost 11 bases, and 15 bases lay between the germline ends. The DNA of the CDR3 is TGTGCCAGCAGCTTAGTGGGGACCGGGACCCAGCAGTTCTTC. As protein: CASSLVGTGTQQFF.

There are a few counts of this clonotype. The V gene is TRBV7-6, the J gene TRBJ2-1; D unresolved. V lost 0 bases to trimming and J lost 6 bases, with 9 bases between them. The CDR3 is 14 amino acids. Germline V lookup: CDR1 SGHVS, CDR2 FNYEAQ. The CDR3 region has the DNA TGTGCCAGCAGCTTAGCGGTGGGCTCCAATGAGCAGTTCTTC. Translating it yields CASSLAVGSNEQFF. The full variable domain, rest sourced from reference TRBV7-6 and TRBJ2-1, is GAGVSQSPRYKVTKRGQDVALRCDPISGHVSLYWYRQALGQGPEFLTYFNYEAQQDKSGLPNDRFSAERPEGSISTLTIQRTEQRDSAMYRCASSLAVGSNEQFFGPGTRLTVL.

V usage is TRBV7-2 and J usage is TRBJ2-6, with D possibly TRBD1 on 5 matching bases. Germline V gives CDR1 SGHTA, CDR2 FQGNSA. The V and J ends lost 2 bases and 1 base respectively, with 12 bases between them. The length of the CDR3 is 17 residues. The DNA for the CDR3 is TGTGCCAGCAGCTTACTCGGACACCTGTCTGGGGCCAACGTCCTGACTTTC. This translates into CASSLLGHLSGANVLTF.

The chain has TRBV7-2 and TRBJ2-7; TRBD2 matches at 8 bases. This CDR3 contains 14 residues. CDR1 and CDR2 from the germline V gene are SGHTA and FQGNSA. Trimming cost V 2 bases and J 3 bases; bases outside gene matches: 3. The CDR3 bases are TGTGCCAGCAGCTTAAGGAGCGGGGGCTACGAGCAGTACTTC. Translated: CASSLRSGGYEQYF.

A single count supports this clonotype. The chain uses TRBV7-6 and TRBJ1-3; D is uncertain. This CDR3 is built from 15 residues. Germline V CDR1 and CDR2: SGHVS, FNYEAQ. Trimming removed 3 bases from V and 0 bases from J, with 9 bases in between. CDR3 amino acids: CASSFRDRSGNTIYF. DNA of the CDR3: TGTGCCAGCAGCTTCAGAGACCGCTCTGGAAACACCATATATTTT.

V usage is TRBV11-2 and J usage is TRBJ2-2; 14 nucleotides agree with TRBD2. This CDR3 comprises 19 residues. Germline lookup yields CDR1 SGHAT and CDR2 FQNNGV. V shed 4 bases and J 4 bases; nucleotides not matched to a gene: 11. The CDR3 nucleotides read TGTGCCAGCAGCTCAGCGACTAGCGGGAGGGCTGTGGGCACCGGGGAGCTGTTTTTT. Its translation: CASSSATSGRAVGTGELFF.

The CDR3 nucleotides read TGTGCCAGCAGCTCACTCACTAGCGGGAGGAACGAGCAGTACTTC. This gives the protein CASSSLTSGRNEQYF. The chain is built from TRBV6-2 or TRBV6-3 and TRBJ2-7; TRBD2 agrees at 12 bases. The trim removed 6 bases at V and 5 bases at J, leaving 8 bases unmatched. The CDR3 totals 15 residues. Germline lookup yields CDR1 MNHEY and CDR2 SVGEGT.

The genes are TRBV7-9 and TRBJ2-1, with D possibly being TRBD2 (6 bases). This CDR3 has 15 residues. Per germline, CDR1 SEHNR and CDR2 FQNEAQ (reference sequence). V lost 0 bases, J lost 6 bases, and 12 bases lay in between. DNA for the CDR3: TGTGCCAGCAGCTTAGCGGGAGTCGGGGGCAATGAGCAGTTCTTC. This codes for CASSLAGVGGNEQFF.

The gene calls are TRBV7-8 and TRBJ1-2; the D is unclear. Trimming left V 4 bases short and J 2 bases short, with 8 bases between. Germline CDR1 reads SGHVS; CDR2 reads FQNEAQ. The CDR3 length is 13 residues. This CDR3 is CASSSTRNYGYTF. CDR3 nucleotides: TGTGCCAGCAGCTCGACGCGCAACTATGGCTACACCTTC.

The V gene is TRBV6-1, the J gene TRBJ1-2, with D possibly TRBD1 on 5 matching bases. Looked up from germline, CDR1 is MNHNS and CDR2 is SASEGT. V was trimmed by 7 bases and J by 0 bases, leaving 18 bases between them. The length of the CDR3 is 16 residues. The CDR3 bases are TGTGCCAGCATCTCCTCAGGGCCACACGCTAACTATGGCTACACCTTC. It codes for CASISSGPHANYGYTF.

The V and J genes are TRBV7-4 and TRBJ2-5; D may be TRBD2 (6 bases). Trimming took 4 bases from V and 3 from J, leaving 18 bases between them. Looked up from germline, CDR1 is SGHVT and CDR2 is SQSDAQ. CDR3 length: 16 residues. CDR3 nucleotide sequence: TGTGCCAGCAGCTCAATTTGGACTATCGGCGAAGAGACCCAGTACTTC. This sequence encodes CASSSIWTIGEETQYF.

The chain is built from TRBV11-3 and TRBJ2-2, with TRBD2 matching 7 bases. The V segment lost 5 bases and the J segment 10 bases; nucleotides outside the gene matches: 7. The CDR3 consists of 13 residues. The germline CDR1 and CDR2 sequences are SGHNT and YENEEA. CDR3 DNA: TGTGCCAGCAGCGAACTAGCGTCCATGGAGCTGTTTTTT. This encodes CASSELASMELFF. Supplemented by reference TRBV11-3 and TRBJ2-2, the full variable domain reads EAGVVQSPRYKIIEKKQPVAFWCNPISGHNTLYWYLQNLGQGPELLIRYENEEAVDDSQLPKDRFSAERLKGVDSTLKIQPAELGDSAVYLCASSELASMELFFGEGSRLTVL.

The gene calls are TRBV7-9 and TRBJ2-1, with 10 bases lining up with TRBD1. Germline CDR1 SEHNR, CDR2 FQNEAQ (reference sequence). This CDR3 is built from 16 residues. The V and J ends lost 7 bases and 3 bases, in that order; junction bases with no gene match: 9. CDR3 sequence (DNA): TGTGCCAGCAAAAAAGGACAGGGGGATAACTACAATGAGCAGTTCTTC. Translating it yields CASKKGQGDNYNEQFF. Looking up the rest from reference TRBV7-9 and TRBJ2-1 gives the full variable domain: DTGVSQNPRHKITKRGQNVTFRCDPISEHNRLYWYRQTLGQGPEFLTYFQNEAQLEKSRLLSDRFSAERPKGSFSTLEIQRTEQGDSAMYLCASKKGQGDNYNEQFFGPGTRLTVL.